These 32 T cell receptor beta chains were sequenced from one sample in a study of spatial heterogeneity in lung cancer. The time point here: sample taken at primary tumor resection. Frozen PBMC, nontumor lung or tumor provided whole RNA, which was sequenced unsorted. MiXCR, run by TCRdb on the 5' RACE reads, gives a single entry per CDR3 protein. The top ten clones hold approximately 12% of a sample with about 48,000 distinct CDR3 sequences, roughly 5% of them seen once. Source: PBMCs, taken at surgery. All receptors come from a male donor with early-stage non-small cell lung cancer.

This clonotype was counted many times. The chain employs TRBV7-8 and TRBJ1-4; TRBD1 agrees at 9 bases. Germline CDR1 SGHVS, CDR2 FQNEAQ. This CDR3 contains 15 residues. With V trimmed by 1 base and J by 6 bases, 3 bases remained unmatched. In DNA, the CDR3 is TGTGCCAGCAGCTTAGGGACAGGGGCTTATGAAAAACTGTTTTTT. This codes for CASSLGTGAYEKLFF.

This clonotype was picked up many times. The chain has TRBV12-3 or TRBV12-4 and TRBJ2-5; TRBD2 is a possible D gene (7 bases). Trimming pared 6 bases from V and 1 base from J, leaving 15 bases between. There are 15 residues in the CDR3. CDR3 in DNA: TGTGCCAGCAGGTCCCTGGGGGGGCCCCAAGAGACCCAGTACTTC. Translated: CASRSLGGPQETQYF.

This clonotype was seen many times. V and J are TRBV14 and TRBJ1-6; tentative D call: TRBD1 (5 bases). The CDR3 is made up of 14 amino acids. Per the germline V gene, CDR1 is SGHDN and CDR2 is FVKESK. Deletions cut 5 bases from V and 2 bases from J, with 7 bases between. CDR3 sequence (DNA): TGTGCCAGCAGCAGGGGCACCTATAATTCACCCCTCCACTTT. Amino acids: CASSRGTYNSPLHF.

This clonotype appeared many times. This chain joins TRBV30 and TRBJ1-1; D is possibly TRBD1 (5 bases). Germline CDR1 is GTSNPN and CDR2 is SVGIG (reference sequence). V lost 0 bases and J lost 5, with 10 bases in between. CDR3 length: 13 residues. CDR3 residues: CAWSVGVKTEAFF. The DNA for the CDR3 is TGTGCCTGGAGTGTAGGGGTTAAGACTGAAGCTTTCTTT.

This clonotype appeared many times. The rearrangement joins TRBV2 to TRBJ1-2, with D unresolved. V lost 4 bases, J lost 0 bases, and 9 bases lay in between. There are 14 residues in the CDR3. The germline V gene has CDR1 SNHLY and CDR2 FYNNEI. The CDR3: CASSGYSSNYGYTF. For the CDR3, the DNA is TGTGCCAGCAGTGGATACAGCTCTAACTATGGCTACACCTTC.

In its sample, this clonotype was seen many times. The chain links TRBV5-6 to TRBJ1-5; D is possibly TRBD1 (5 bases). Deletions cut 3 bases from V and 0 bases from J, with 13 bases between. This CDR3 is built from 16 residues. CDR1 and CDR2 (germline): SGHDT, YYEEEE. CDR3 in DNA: TGTGCCAGCAGCTATCGAAGGGGAGGTAGCAATCAGCCCCAGCATTTT. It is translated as CASSYRRGGSNQPQHF.

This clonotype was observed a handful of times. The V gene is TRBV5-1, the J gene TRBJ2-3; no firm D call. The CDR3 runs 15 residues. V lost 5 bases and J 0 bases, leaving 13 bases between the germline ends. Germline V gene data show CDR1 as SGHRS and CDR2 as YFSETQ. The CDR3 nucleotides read TGCGCCAGCAGAAACACCGCCGCGAGCACAGATACGCAGTATTTT. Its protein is CASRNTAASTDTQYF. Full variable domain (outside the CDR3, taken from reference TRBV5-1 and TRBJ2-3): KAGVTQTPRYLIKTRGQQVTLSCSPISGHRSVSWYQQTPGQGLQFLFEYFSETQRNKGNFPGRFSGRQFSNSRSEMNVSTLELGDSALYLCASRNTAASTDTQYFGPGTRLTVL.

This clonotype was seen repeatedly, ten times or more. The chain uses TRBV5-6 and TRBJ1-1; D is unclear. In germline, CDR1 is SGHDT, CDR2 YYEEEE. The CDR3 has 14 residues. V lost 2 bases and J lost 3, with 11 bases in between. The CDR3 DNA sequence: TGTGCCAGCAGCTTCGGGATTAGGGACACTGAAGCTTTCTTT. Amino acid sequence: CASSFGIRDTEAFF.

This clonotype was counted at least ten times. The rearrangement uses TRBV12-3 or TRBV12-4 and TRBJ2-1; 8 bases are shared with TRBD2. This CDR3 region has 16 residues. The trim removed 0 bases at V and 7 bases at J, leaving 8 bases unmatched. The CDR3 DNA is TGTGCCAGCAGTTTAGCGGATGGACTAGCACGGAATGAGCAGTTCTTC. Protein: CASSLADGLARNEQFF.

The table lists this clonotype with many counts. The CDR3, as DNA: TGCAGTGCTAGAGACCTACGAGGGGGGGATACGCAGTATTTT. It yields the protein CSARDLRGGDTQYF. The gene calls are TRBV20-1 and TRBJ2-3, with D possibly called TRBD1 or TRBD2 (6 bases each). V lost 0 bases to trimming and J lost 6 bases, with 13 bases between them. From germline, CDR1 is DFQATT and CDR2 SNEGSKA (reference sequence). This CDR3 spans 14 amino acids.

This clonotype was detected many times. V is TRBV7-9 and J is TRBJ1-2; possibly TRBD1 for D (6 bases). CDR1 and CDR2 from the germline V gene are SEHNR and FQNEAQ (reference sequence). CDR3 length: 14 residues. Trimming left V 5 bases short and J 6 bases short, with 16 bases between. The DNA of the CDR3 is TGTGCCAGCAGCCCCGGGGACAAACCGGATGGCTACACCTTC. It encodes CASSPGDKPDGYTF.

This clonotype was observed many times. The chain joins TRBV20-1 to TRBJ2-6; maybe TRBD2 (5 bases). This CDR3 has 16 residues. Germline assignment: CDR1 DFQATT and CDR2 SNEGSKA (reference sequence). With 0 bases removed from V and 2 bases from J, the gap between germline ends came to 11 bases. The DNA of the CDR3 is TGCAGTGCTAGAGATAAACTAGATCCTGGGGCCAACGTCCTGACTTTC. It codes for CSARDKLDPGANVLTF.

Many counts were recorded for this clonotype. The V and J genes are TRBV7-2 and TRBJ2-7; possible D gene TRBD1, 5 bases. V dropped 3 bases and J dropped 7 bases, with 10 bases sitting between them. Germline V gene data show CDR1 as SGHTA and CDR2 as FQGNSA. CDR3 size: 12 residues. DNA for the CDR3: TGTGCCAGCAGCTTTACAGGTCTGGAGCAGTACTTC. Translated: CASSFTGLEQYF.

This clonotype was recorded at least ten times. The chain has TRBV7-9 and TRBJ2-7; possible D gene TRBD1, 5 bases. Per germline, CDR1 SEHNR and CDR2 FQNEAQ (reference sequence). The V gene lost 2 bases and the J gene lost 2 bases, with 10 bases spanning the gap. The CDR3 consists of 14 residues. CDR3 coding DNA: TGTGCCAGCAGCTTATTAGACAGAACCTACGAGCAGTACTTC. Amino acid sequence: CASSLLDRTYEQYF.

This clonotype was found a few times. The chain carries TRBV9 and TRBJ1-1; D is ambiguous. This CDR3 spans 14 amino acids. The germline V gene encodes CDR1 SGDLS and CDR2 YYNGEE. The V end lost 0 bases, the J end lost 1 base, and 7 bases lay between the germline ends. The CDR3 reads CASSVDFGNTEAFF. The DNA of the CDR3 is TGTGCCAGCAGCGTAGATTTCGGGAACACTGAAGCTTTCTTT.

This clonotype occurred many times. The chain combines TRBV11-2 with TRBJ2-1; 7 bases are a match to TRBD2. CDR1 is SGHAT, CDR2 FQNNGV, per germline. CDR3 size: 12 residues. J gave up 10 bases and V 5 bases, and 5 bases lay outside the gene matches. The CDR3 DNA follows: TGTGCCAGCAGCCTAGCGGAGGAGGAGCAGTTCTTC. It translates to CASSLAEEEQFF.

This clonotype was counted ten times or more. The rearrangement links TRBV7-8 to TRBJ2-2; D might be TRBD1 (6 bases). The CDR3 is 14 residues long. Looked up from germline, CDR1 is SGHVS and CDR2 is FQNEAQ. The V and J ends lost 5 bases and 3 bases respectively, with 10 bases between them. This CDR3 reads CASSTGTHTGELFF. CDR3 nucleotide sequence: TGTGCCAGCAGCACCGGGACACACACCGGGGAGCTGTTTTTT.

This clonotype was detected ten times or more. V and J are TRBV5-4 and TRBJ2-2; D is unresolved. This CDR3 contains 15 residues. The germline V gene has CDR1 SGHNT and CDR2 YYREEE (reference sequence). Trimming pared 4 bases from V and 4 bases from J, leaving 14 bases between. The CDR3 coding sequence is TGTGCCAGCAGCCCCTCAGGAACGTCCACCGGGGAGCTGTTTTTT. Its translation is CASSPSGTSTGELFF.

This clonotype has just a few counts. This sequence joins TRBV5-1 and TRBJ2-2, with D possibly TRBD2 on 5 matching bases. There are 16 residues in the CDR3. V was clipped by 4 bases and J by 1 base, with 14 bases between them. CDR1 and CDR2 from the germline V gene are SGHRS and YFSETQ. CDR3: CASSTVGRVNTGELFF. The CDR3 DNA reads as TGCGCCAGCAGCACCGTCGGGCGGGTGAACACCGGGGAGCTGTTTTTT.

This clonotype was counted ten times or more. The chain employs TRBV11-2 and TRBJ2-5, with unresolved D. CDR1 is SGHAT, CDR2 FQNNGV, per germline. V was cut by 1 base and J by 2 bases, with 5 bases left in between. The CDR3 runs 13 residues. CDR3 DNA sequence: TGTGCCAGCAGCTTAGTCGGACAAGAGACCCAGTACTTC. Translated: CASSLVGQETQYF.

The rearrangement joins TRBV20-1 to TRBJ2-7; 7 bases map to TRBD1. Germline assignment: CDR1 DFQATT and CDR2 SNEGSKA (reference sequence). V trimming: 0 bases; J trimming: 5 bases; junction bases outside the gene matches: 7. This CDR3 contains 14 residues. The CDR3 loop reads CSARDRGRGNEQYF. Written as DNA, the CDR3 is TGCAGTGCTAGAGATCGCGGCAGGGGGAACGAGCAGTACTTC.

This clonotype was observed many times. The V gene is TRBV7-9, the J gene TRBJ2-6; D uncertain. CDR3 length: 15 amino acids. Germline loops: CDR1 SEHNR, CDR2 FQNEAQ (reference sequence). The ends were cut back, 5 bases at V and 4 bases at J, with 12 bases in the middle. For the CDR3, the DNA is TGTGCCAGCAGCCCCCCCGGGTTCGGGGCCAACGTCCTGACTTTC. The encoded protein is CASSPPGFGANVLTF. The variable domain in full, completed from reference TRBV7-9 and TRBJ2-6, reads DTGVSQNPRHKITKRGQNVTFRCDPISEHNRLYWYRQTLGQGPEFLTYFQNEAQLEKSRLLSDRFSAERPKGSFSTLEIQRTEQGDSAMYLCASSPPGFGANVLTFGAGSRLTVL.

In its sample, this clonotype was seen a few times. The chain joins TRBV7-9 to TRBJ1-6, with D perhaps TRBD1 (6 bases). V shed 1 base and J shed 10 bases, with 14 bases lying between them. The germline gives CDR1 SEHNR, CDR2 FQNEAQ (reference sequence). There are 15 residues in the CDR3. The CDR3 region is CASSLGNREGSPLHF. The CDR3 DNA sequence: TGTGCCAGCAGCTTAGGCAACAGGGAGGGATCACCCCTCCACTTT. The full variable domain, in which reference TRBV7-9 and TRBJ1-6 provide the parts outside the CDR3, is DTGVSQNPRHKITKRGQNVTFRCDPISEHNRLYWYRQTLGQGPEFLTYFQNEAQLEKSRLLSDRFSAERPKGSFSTLEIQRTEQGDSAMYLCASSLGNREGSPLHFGNGTRLTVT.

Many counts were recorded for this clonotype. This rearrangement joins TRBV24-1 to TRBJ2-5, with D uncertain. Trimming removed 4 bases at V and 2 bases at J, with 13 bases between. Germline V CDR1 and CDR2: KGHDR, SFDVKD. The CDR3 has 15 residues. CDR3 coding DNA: TGTGCCACCAGTGACCCAGACGGTCCACAAGAGACCCAGTACTTC. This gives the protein CATSDPDGPQETQYF.

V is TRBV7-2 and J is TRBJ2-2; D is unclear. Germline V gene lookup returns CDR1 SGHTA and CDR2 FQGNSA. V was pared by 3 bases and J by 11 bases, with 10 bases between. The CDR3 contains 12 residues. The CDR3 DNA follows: TGTGCCAGCAGCTTTATCGAGGCAGAGCTGTTTTTT. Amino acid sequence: CASSFIEAELFF.

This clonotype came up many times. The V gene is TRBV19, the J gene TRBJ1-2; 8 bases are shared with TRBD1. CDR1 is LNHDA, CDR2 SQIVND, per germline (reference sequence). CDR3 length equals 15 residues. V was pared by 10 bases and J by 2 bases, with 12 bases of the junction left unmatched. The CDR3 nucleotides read TGTGCCACCACATGGCCCGGACAGGGCAACTATGGCTACACCTTC. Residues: CATTWPGQGNYGYTF.

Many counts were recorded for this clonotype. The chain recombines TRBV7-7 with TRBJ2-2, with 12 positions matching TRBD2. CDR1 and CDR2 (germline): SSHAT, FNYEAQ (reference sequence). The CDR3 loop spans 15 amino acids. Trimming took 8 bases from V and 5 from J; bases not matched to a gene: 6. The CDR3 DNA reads TGTGCCAGCGGTCCCGGGACTAGCGGGACCGGGGAGCTGTTTTTT. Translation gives CASGPGTSGTGELFF.

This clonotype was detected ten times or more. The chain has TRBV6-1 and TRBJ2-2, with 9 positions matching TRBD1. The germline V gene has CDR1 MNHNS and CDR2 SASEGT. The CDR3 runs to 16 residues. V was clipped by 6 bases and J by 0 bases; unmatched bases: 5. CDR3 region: CASRADRGTNTGELFF. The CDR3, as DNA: TGTGCCAGCAGAGCCGACAGGGGGACGAACACCGGGGAGCTGTTTTTT.

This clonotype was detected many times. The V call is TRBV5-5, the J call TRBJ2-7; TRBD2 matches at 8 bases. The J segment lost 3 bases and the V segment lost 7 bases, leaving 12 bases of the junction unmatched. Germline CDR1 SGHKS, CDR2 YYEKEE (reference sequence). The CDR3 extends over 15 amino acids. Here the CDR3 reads CASCPAGGGNYEQYF. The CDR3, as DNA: TGTGCCAGCTGCCCGGCGGGGGGCGGAAACTACGAGCAGTACTTC.

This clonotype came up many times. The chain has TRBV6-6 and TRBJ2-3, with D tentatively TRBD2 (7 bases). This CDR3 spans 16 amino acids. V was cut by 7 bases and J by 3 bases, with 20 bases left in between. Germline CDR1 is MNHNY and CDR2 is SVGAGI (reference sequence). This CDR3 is CASTHSGGGRTDTQYF. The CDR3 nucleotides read TGTGCCAGCACCCACAGTGGGGGGGGGCGGACAGATACGCAGTATTTT.

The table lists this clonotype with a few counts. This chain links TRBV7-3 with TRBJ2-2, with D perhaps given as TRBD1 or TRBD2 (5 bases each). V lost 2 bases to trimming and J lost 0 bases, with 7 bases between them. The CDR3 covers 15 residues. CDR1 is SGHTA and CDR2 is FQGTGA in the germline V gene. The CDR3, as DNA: TGTGCCAGCAGCTTACAGGGACCGAACACCGGGGAGCTGTTTTTT. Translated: CASSLQGPNTGELFF. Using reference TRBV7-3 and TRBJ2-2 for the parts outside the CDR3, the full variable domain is GAGVSQTPSNKVTEKGKYVELRCDPISGHTALYWYRQSLGQGPEFLIYFQGTGAADDSGLPNDRFFAVRPEGSVSTLKIQRTERGDSAVYLCASSLQGPNTGELFFGEGSRLTVL.

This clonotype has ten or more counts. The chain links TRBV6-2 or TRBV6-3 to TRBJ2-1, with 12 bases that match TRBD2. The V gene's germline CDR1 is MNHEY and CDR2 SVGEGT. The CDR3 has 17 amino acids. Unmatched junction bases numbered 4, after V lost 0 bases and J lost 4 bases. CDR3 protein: CASSYSSSGRGYNEQFF. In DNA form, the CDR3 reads TGTGCCAGCAGTTACTCGTCTAGCGGGAGGGGGTACAATGAGCAGTTCTTC.